The rows below give T cell receptor beta chains drawn from one sample of a study of blood T cell repertoires in COVID-19. Assay: immunoSEQ multiplex PCR; the TCRdb copy retains only in-frame clones and omits some. The data show roughly 330,000 clones, about 90% seen once. Sequencing was carried out using PBMCs or T cells enriched from blood (not recorded which). The receptor set was obtained from a woman in her twenties or thirties who had recovered from COVID-19. Each CDR3 is given with its conserved first and last residue. Fields, in order: J gene, clone size, D gene, V gene, CDR3 DNA, CDR3 protein. A D gene is named only where the DNA matches it firmly. Clone size is not always given. Where it is, it says once, few, many or a class for expanded clones.

j_call: TRBJ2-3
clone_size: -
d_call: TRBD2
v_call: TRBV11-2
cdr3_nt: TGTGCCAGCAGCTTAGTCGCTGGCGGGGGGTGGGATACGCAGTATTTT
cdr3_aa: CASSLVAGGGWDTQYF

j_call: TRBJ2-3
clone_size: -
d_call: -
v_call: TRBV4-1
cdr3_nt: TGCGCCAGCAGCCTCTTCGGGACTAGCACAGATACGCAGTATTTT
cdr3_aa: CASSLFGTSTDTQYF

j_call: TRBJ2-1
clone_size: -
d_call: TRBD2
v_call: TRBV6-5
cdr3_nt: TGTGCCAGCAAAGGACTAGCGGGGGGGGACAATGAGCAGTTCTTC
cdr3_aa: CASKGLAGGDNEQFF

j_call: TRBJ1-1
clone_size: -
d_call: TRBD1
v_call: TRBV7-7
cdr3_nt: TGTGCTAGCAGCCCCCGGGACAGGGTCTCCACTGAAGCTTTCTTT
cdr3_aa: CASSPRDRVSTEAFF

j_call: TRBJ1-2
clone_size: -
d_call: -
v_call: TRBV5-1
cdr3_nt: TGCGCCAGCAGCTCACCGGGAGTCCCCTATGGCTACACCTTC
cdr3_aa: CASSSPGVPYGYTF

j_call: TRBJ2-2
clone_size: -
d_call: -
v_call: TRBV6-5
cdr3_nt: TGTGCCAGCAAAAACAGGGTGAACACCGGGGAGCTGTTTTTT
cdr3_aa: CASKNRVNTGELFF

j_call: TRBJ1-2
clone_size: -
d_call: TRBD1
v_call: TRBV5-4
cdr3_nt: TGTGCCAGCAGCGTAAACAGGGGAGGAGGCTATGGCTACACCTTC
cdr3_aa: CASSVNRGGGYGYTF

j_call: TRBJ1-4
clone_size: few
d_call: -
v_call: TRBV5-3
cdr3_nt: TGTGCCAGAAGCTTGGCCGGGAAGAAACTGTTTTTT
cdr3_aa: CARSLAGKKLFF

j_call: TRBJ2-3
clone_size: -
d_call: -
v_call: TRBV19
cdr3_nt: TGTGCCAGTAGTACCATTTACACGGATACGCAGTATTTT
cdr3_aa: CASSTIYTDTQYF

j_call: TRBJ2-1
clone_size: -
d_call: TRBD2
v_call: TRBV7-8
cdr3_nt: TGTGCCAGCAGCTTAGTAGTAGCGGGGAATGAGCAGTTCTTC
cdr3_aa: CASSLVVAGNEQFF

j_call: TRBJ1-1
clone_size: -
d_call: -
v_call: TRBV9
cdr3_nt: TGTGCCAGCAGCGTAGCGGGAACTGAAGCCGGGGGTACTGAAGCTTTCTTT
cdr3_aa: CASSVAGTEAGGTEAFF

j_call: TRBJ2-7
clone_size: -
d_call: TRBD1
v_call: TRBV4-3
cdr3_nt: TGCGCCAGCAGCCAAGAACAGGGGAACTACGAGCAGTACTTC
cdr3_aa: CASSQEQGNYEQYF

j_call: TRBJ2-7
clone_size: -
d_call: TRBD1
v_call: TRBV6-5
cdr3_nt: TGTGCCAGCAGGACGGGACAGGGGAGGTACGAGCAGTACTTC
cdr3_aa: CASRTGQGRYEQYF

j_call: TRBJ1-2
clone_size: -
d_call: TRBD1
v_call: TRBV6-5
cdr3_nt: TGTGCCAGCAGTTACTTGGACAGGGTTGGCTACACCTTC
cdr3_aa: CASSYLDRVGYTF

j_call: TRBJ2-7
clone_size: -
d_call: TRBD1
v_call: TRBV15
cdr3_nt: TGTGCCACCAGCAGAGTGACAGGGGACGAGCAGTACTTC
cdr3_aa: CATSRVTGDEQYF

j_call: TRBJ2-7
clone_size: -
d_call: TRBD1
v_call: TRBV4-1
cdr3_nt: TGCGCCAGCAGCCAATCCCCAGTCGGGACAGGGGTTTTTCCAGACGAGCAGTACTTC
cdr3_aa: CASSQSPVGTGVFPDEQYF

j_call: TRBJ1-6
clone_size: -
d_call: -
v_call: TRBV7-2
cdr3_nt: TGTGCCAGCAGCTTAGTTCCCGGGGGTTCACCCCTCCACTTT
cdr3_aa: CASSLVPGGSPLHF

j_call: TRBJ1-1
clone_size: once
d_call: -
v_call: TRBV7-3
cdr3_nt: TGTGCCAGCAGCTTAGCTTCCGGAGTCAAGAGTTTT
cdr3_aa: CASSLASGVKSF

j_call: TRBJ2-1
clone_size: -
d_call: -
v_call: TRBV7-9
cdr3_nt: TGTGCCAGCAACTCTGAACGCAATGAGCAGTTCTTC
cdr3_aa: CASNSERNEQFF

j_call: TRBJ1-3
clone_size: -
d_call: -
v_call: TRBV30
cdr3_nt: TGTGCCTGGAGTGTTGGCAGCTCTGGAAACACCATATATTTT
cdr3_aa: CAWSVGSSGNTIYF

j_call: TRBJ2-7
clone_size: -
d_call: -
v_call: TRBV7-8
cdr3_nt: TGTGCCAGCAGCCAATCCAGCGGGCCCTCCTACGAGCAGTACTTC
cdr3_aa: CASSQSSGPSYEQYF

j_call: TRBJ1-2
clone_size: few
d_call: -
v_call: TRBV19
cdr3_nt: TGTGCCAGTAGCCGACGAGGGGGGGAACACTATGGCTACACCTTC
cdr3_aa: CASSRRGGEHYGYTF

j_call: TRBJ1-1
clone_size: -
d_call: -
v_call: TRBV18
cdr3_nt: TGTGCCAGCTCAACAGCCCCGGGAGGGGCTGGGGGCACTGAAGCTTTCTTT
cdr3_aa: CASSTAPGGAGGTEAFF

j_call: TRBJ1-1
clone_size: few
d_call: -
v_call: TRBV15
cdr3_nt: TGTGCCACCAGCAGAGATCGGGGGGGCACGACTGAAGCTTTCTTT
cdr3_aa: CATSRDRGGTTEAFF

j_call: TRBJ1-6
clone_size: -
d_call: -
v_call: TRBV12-5
cdr3_nt: TGTGCTAGTGGTTTGGTGACTCGGCTGGATTCACCCCTCCACTTT
cdr3_aa: CASGLVTRLDSPLHF